These 31 T cell receptor beta chains were all obtained from the same sample, sequenced in a study of blood T cell repertoires in COVID-19. TCRdb's table, derived via immunoSEQ multiplex PCR, lists solely in-frame clones and lacks some. The sample consists of approximately 220,000 clones, 86% of them appearing once. Specimen: PBMCs or T cells enriched from blood (not recorded which). These receptors came from a middle-aged woman with acute COVID-19.

The table lists this clone with a few counts. The rearrangement uses TRBV7-2 and TRBJ1-5; D possibly corresponds to TRBD1 (5 bases). Germline-derived CDR1 and CDR2 are SGHTA and FQGNSA. The CDR3 contains 15 residues. The V end was cut by 5 bases, the J end by 0 bases, with 11 bases between. The CDR3 spells CASSPRDSSNQPQHF. DNA of the CDR3: TGTGCCAGCAGCCCCCGGGACTCTAGCAATCAGCCCCAGCATTTT. Full variable domain (remainder filled in from reference TRBV7-2 and TRBJ1-5): GAGVSQSPSNKVTEKGKDVELRCDPISGHTALYWYRQSLGQGLEFLIYFQGNSAPDKSGLPSDRFSAERTGGSVSTLTIQRTQQEDSAVYLCASSPRDSSNQPQHFGDGTRLSIL.

The table lists this clone with many counts. The V gene is TRBV4-1, the J gene TRBJ1-6; TRBD1 aligns across 11 bases. CDR1 and CDR2 from the germline V gene are MGHRA and YSYEKL. V shed 3 bases, J shed 7 bases, and the junction held 2 bases outside the gene matches. The CDR3 contains 15 residues. CDR3 loop: CASSQDRGRNSPLHF. The DNA for the CDR3 is TGCGCCAGCAGCCAGGACAGGGGGCGAAATTCACCCCTCCACTTT.

This chain links TRBV18 with TRBJ2-3; 9 nucleotides align to TRBD1. J lost 5 bases, V lost 1 base, and 4 bases had no gene match. The CDR3 totals 15 residues. Germline CDR1 reads KGHSH; CDR2 reads LQKENI. In DNA form, the CDR3 reads TGTGCCAGCTCACCACGGGACAGGGCGGGAGATACGCAGTATTTT. Its translation is CASSPRDRAGDTQYF. Filled out from reference TRBV18 and TRBJ2-3, the complete variable domain reads NAGVMQNPRHLVRRRGQEARLRCSPMKGHSHVYWYRQLPEEGLKFMVYLQKENIIDESGMPKERFSAEFPKEGPSILRIQQVVRGDSAAYFCASSPRDRAGDTQYFGPGTRLTVL.

The chain links TRBV28 to TRBJ2-1; 7 bases match TRBD2. Looked up from germline, CDR1 is MDHEN and CDR2 is SYDVKM. CDR3 length equals 16 residues. The trim removed 5 bases at V and 6 bases at J, leaving 13 bases unmatched. Here the CDR3 reads CASSPSGAGLANEQFF. The CDR3, as DNA: TGTGCCAGCAGTCCCTCTGGAGCGGGGCTCGCCAATGAGCAGTTCTTC.

The chain recombines TRBV28 with TRBJ2-7, with a possible D match to TRBD1 (5 bases). The V end was cut by 3 bases, the J end by 0 bases, with 15 bases between. The germline gives CDR1 MDHEN, CDR2 SYDVKM. CDR3 size: 16 residues. The CDR3 is CASSFGQGLSSYEQYF. The CDR3 DNA reads as TGTGCCAGCAGTTTTGGGCAGGGCCTTAGCTCCTACGAGCAGTACTTC.

The chain couples TRBV7-2 to TRBJ2-7; 10 positions match TRBD1. Trimming cost V 5 bases and J 6 bases; bases outside gene matches: 7. Germline CDR1 SGHTA, CDR2 FQGNSA. The CDR3 spans 14 residues. The CDR3: CASSVAGTGAEQYF. The CDR3 DNA reads as TGTGCCAGCAGCGTGGCCGGGACAGGGGCCGAGCAGTACTTC. The entire variable domain, with the rest obtained from reference TRBV7-2 and TRBJ2-7, is as follows: GAGVSQSPSNKVTEKGKDVELRCDPISGHTALYWYRQSLGQGLEFLIYFQGNSAPDKSGLPSDRFSAERTGGSVSTLTIQRTQQEDSAVYLCASSVAGTGAEQYFGPGTRLTVT.

The V call is TRBV15, the J call TRBJ2-1; TRBD2 matches 11 bases. With V trimmed by 0 bases and J by 1 base, 8 bases remained unmatched. The germline V gene has CDR1 LNHNV and CDR2 YYDKDF (reference sequence). The CDR3 has 19 residues. Here the CDR3 DNA reads TGTGCCACCAGCAGAGAAAGTGGGACTAGCGGTTGGTCCTACAATGAGCAGTTCTTC. Protein sequence: CATSRESGTSGWSYNEQFF.

The rearrangement joins TRBV6-1 to TRBJ1-1; D gene unclear. The CDR3 has 14 residues. V lost 2 bases, J lost 5 bases, and 12 bases lay in between. Germline assignment: CDR1 MNHNS and CDR2 SASEGT. The CDR3 protein is CASSEPGTRTEAFF. The CDR3, as DNA: TGTGCCAGCAGTGAACCAGGTACGAGAACTGAAGCTTTCTTT.

This clone was seen just once. This chain uses TRBV24-1 with TRBJ2-3; 13 nucleotides match TRBD2. V gave up 4 bases and J gave up 5 bases; unmatched junction bases: 8. There are 17 residues in the CDR3. Germline V CDR1 and CDR2: KGHDR, SFDVKD. The chain's CDR3 is CATSEPGLAGEEDTQYF. CDR3 sequence (DNA): TGTGCCACCAGTGAACCCGGACTAGCGGGAGAAGAAGATACGCAGTATTTT.

V is TRBV7-2 and J is TRBJ1-1; TRBD1 might be the D (5 bases). CDR1 and CDR2 from the germline V gene are SGHTA and FQGNSA. V was cut by 2 bases and J by 4 bases, with 14 bases left in between. The CDR3 is 15 residues long. The CDR3 reads CASSLNQGIGTEAFF. The CDR3 nucleotides are TGTGCCAGCAGCTTAAACCAGGGTATTGGCACTGAAGCTTTCTTT.

V is TRBV7-9 and J is TRBJ1-3; unclear D gene. The CDR3 sequence is 16 residues long. From germline, CDR1 is SEHNR and CDR2 FQNEAQ (reference sequence). V was cut by 5 bases and J by 1 base, with 15 bases left in between. This chain's CDR3 is CASSQETRTSGNTIYF. The CDR3 DNA follows: TGTGCCAGCAGCCAAGAGACCAGGACTTCTGGAAACACCATATATTTT.

The V gene is TRBV2, the J gene TRBJ1-5, with 10 bases fitting TRBD1. The length of the CDR3 is 14 residues. The junction had 5 bases not matched to a gene; V was cut back by 6 bases and J by 6 bases. Germline CDR1 is SNHLY and CDR2 is FYNNEI. DNA for the CDR3: TGTGCCAGCAGGAGACAGGGGGCACGTCAGCCCCAGCATTTT. This encodes CASRRQGARQPQHF.

This clone was recorded at least ten times. J is TRBJ2-1 and V is TRBV6-2 or TRBV6-3; 13 positions match TRBD2. The CDR3 has 17 residues. V gave up 0 bases and J gave up 3 bases; unmatched junction bases: 2. The germline CDR1 and CDR2 sequences are MNHEY and SVGEGT. The CDR3 loop is CASSYSGTSGIYNEQFF. CDR3 bases: TGTGCCAGCAGTTACTCTGGGACTAGCGGGATCTACAATGAGCAGTTCTTC.

V is TRBV28 and J is TRBJ1-2; 7 bases fit TRBD1. The CDR3 loop spans 13 amino acids. V was pared by 5 bases and J by 4 bases, with 4 bases of the junction left unmatched. Germline-derived CDR1 and CDR2 are MDHEN and SYDVKM. CDR3 in amino acids: CASSDRAGYGYTF. In DNA, the CDR3 is TGTGCCAGCAGTGACAGGGCGGGCTATGGCTACACCTTC.

The chain employs TRBV11-2 and TRBJ2-1; TRBD1 is a possible D gene (6 bases). Trimming pared 7 bases from V and 8 bases from J, leaving 18 bases between. The CDR3 extends over 14 amino acids. In germline, CDR1 is SGHAT, CDR2 FQNNGV. The CDR3 region is CASKEQGIGYEQFF. The CDR3 DNA reads TGTGCCAGCAAGGAACAGGGTATAGGCTATGAGCAGTTCTTC. Using reference TRBV11-2 and TRBJ2-1 for the parts outside the CDR3, the full variable domain is EAGVAQSPRYKIIEKRQSVAFWCNPISGHATLYWYQQILGQGPKLLIQFQNNGVVDDSQLPKDRFSAERLKGVDSTLKIQPAKLEDSAVYLCASKEQGIGYEQFFGPGTRLTVL.

The chain combines TRBV5-1 with TRBJ1-2, with a weak D call TRBD1 (6 bases). Deletions cut 6 bases from V and 5 bases from J, with 14 bases between. The V gene's germline CDR1 is SGHRS and CDR2 YFSETQ. CDR3 length: 13 amino acids. The CDR3 coding sequence is TGCGCCAGCAACCCAGGGGAAGGATATGGCTACACCTTC. It is translated as CASNPGEGYGYTF. Full variable domain (remainder filled in from reference TRBV5-1 and TRBJ1-2): KAGVTQTPRYLIKTRGQQVTLSCSPISGHRSVSWYQQTPGQGLQFLFEYFSETQRNKGNFPGRFSGRQFSNSRSEMNVSTLELGDSALYLCASNPGEGYGYTFGSGTRLTVV.

The V and J genes are TRBV19 and TRBJ1-1, with 10 bases lining up with TRBD1. The J segment lost 5 bases and the V segment lost 3 bases, leaving 6 bases of the junction unmatched. Germline CDR1 and CDR2: LNHDA and SQIVND (reference sequence). This CDR3 is built from 15 residues. The CDR3 spells CASSIWTGGKTEAFF. The CDR3 DNA reads TGTGCCAGTAGTATCTGGACAGGGGGGAAGACTGAAGCTTTCTTT.

The genes are TRBV11-2 and TRBJ2-1; 10 bases align to TRBD2. V shed 5 bases, J shed 3 bases, and the junction held 10 bases outside the gene matches. The CDR3 runs to 17 residues. Germline lookup yields CDR1 SGHAT and CDR2 FQNNGV. The CDR3 reads CASSPSRLAGIYNEQFF. The CDR3 DNA is TGTGCCAGCAGCCCTTCCAGACTAGCGGGCATCTACAATGAGCAGTTCTTC.

The chain uses TRBV6-5 and TRBJ2-1, with 9 bases fitting TRBD1. Per the germline V gene, CDR1 is MNHEY and CDR2 is SVGAGI. The CDR3 has 16 residues. Losses at the gene ends were 2 bases for V and 9 bases for J; bases not matched to a gene: 11. CDR3 loop: CASSYGALTGGGEQFF. The CDR3 DNA is TGTGCCAGCAGTTACGGGGCCTTGACAGGGGGTGGTGAGCAGTTCTTC.

Only one count was recorded for this clone. The chain is built from TRBV2 and TRBJ2-7; D unclear. The CDR3 totals 14 residues. V dropped 4 bases and J dropped 4 bases, with 14 bases sitting between them. Germline V gene lookup returns CDR1 SNHLY and CDR2 FYNNEI. The CDR3 here is CASSALKTSYEQYF. In DNA form, the CDR3 reads TGTGCCAGCAGTGCTTTAAAGACTTCATACGAGCAGTACTTC. The full variable domain, completed using reference TRBV2 and TRBJ2-7, is EPEVTQTPSHQVTQMGQEVILRCVPISNHLYFYWYRQILGQKVEFLVSFYNNEISEKSEIFDDQFSVERPDGSNFTLKIRSTKLEDSAMYFCASSALKTSYEQYFGPGTRLTVT.

The chain couples TRBV28 to TRBJ2-7, with D perhaps TRBD1 (5 bases). This CDR3 region has 15 residues. CDR1 is MDHEN, CDR2 SYDVKM, per germline. The V gene lost 7 bases and the J gene lost 2 bases, with 18 bases spanning the gap. DNA for the CDR3: TGTGCCAGCACCCAAGGGGCAGGGCCACCCTACGAGCAGTACTTC. This codes for CASTQGAGPPYEQYF.

The chain is built from TRBV6-5 and TRBJ2-3; D remains unclear. This CDR3 is 12 amino acids long. The V gene lost 6 bases and the J gene lost 6 bases, with 10 bases spanning the gap. The germline CDR1 and CDR2 sequences are MNHEY and SVGAGI. CDR3 nucleotides: TGTGCCAGCAGCCCCTCCGAGGATACGCAGTATTTT. It encodes CASSPSEDTQYF.

CDR3 loop: CASSLTPVHRGSYEQYF. CDR3 nucleotides: TGTGCCAGCAGCTTAACTCCTGTCCACCGGGGCTCCTACGAGCAGTACTTC. This chain joins TRBV7-6 and TRBJ2-7; possible D gene TRBD2, 5 bases. From germline, CDR1 is SGHVS and CDR2 FNYEAQ. The CDR3 sequence is 17 residues long. The V gene lost 2 bases and the J gene lost 0 bases, with 17 bases spanning the gap. The full variable domain, its missing parts supplied by reference TRBV7-6 and TRBJ2-7, is GAGVSQSPRYKVTKRGQDVALRCDPISGHVSLYWYRQALGQGPEFLTYFNYEAQQDKSGLPNDRFSAERPEGSISTLTIQRTEQRDSAMYRCASSLTPVHRGSYEQYFGPGTRLTVT.

The chain has TRBV12-3 or TRBV12-4 and TRBJ2-2; no clear D gene. This CDR3 has 13 amino acids. Trimming took 3 bases from V and 1 from J, leaving 3 bases between them. In nucleotides, the CDR3 is TGTGCCAGCAGTTTTATGAACACCGGGGAGCTGTTTTTT. It translates to CASSFMNTGELFF.

V gene TRBV29-1 combines with J gene TRBJ2-1; 14 nucleotides match TRBD2. The ends lost 6 bases at V and 2 bases at J; junction bases unmatched: 0. The CDR3 is 14 amino acids. Germline V gene lookup returns CDR1 SQVTM and CDR2 ANQGSEA. The CDR3 DNA reads as TGCAGCGTGACTAGCGGGAGGGCCTACAATGAGCAGTTCTTC. Its protein product is CSVTSGRAYNEQFF.

V is TRBV14 and J is TRBJ2-1, with D possibly being TRBD2 (5 bases). CDR1 and CDR2 (germline): SGHDN, FVKESK. V was shortened by 3 bases and J by 3 bases, with 9 bases between the two germline ends. The CDR3 has 14 residues. The CDR3 reads CASSQLADYNEQFF. CDR3 DNA: TGTGCCAGCAGCCAGCTAGCTGACTACAATGAGCAGTTCTTC.

The chain links TRBV7-8 to TRBJ1-5; D is uncertain. There are 14 residues in the CDR3. Per germline, CDR1 SGHVS and CDR2 FQNEAQ. V shed 5 bases and J shed 1 base, with 9 bases lying between them. In nucleotides, the CDR3 is TGTGCCAGCAGCAACTCCTGGAGCAATCAGCCCCAGCATTTT. It codes for CASSNSWSNQPQHF. Combining the CDR3 with reference TRBV7-8 and TRBJ1-5 gives the whole variable domain GAGVSQSPRYKVAKRGQDVALRCDPISGHVSLFWYQQALGQGPEFLTYFQNEAQLDKSGLPSDRFFAERPEGSVSTLKIQRTQQEDSAVYLCASSNSWSNQPQHFGDGTRLSIL.

This chain connects TRBV5-1 to TRBJ2-7, with 16 bases matching TRBD2. From germline, CDR1 is SGHRS and CDR2 YFSETQ. With V trimmed by 4 bases and J by 5 bases, 6 bases remained unmatched. There are 16 residues in the CDR3. The chain's CDR3 is CASSAPGLAGGNEQYF. In DNA, the CDR3 is TGCGCCAGCAGCGCCCCGGGACTAGCGGGAGGGAACGAGCAGTACTTC.

The chain's CDR3 is CASSRIAGGSNEQFF. The CDR3 DNA reads as TGTGCCAGCAGCCGAATTGCGGGAGGGAGCAATGAGCAGTTCTTC. The V call is TRBV7-3, the J call TRBJ2-1; 9 nucleotides line up with TRBD2. From germline, CDR1 is SGHTA and CDR2 FQGTGA. The CDR3 covers 15 residues. V was clipped by 5 bases and J by 6 bases; unmatched bases: 8.

The rearrangement joins TRBV3-1 (or the pseudogene TRBV3-2) to TRBJ2-7; weak D call: TRBD1 (5 bases). This CDR3 has 14 residues. V was trimmed by 3 bases and J by 0 bases, leaving 9 bases between them. Germline loops: CDR1 LGHDT, CDR2 YNNKEL (reference sequence). DNA of the CDR3: TGTGCCAGCAGCCAGGGGCTCTCCTCCTACGAGCAGTACTTC. As protein: CASSQGLSSYEQYF.

V is TRBV6-1 and J is TRBJ2-1, with 8 bases matching TRBD2. Germline-derived CDR1 and CDR2 are MNHNS and SASEGT. With V trimmed by 3 bases and J by 3 bases, 4 bases remained unmatched. This CDR3 contains 15 residues. The CDR3 reads CASSERGARYNEQFF. The CDR3 DNA is TGTGCCAGCAGTGAGCGGGGGGCCCGCTACAATGAGCAGTTCTTC.